These 23 T cell receptor beta chains came from one sample sequenced in a study of OX40 agonist ivuxolimab in advanced cancers. Libraries were prepared by immunoSEQ multiplex PCR; TCRdb keeps only in-frame clonotypes and omits some of them. The sample shows some 84,000 clones, roughly 90% of them seen only once. The starting material was CD4+ or CD8+ T cells sorted from blood, obtained in a trial of the OX40 agonist ivuxolimab. These receptors were collected from an adult with an advanced solid tumor such as melanoma, head and neck, liver or kidney cancer.

The V gene is TRBV19, the J gene TRBJ1-1; a possible D gene is TRBD1 (6 bases). The germline V and J ends were trimmed by 3 bases and 4 bases, with 12 bases remaining between them. This CDR3 has 14 amino acids. Germline V CDR1 and CDR2: LNHDA, SQIVND (reference sequence). The CDR3, as DNA: TGTGCCAGTAGTATTATAGGGGGTCCCACTGAAGCTTTCTTT. It encodes CASSIIGGPTEAFF.

This clone was found once. This sequence joins TRBV5-1 and TRBJ2-7, with 12 nucleotides matching TRBD2. The CDR3 sequence is 16 residues long. Trimming removed 4 bases from V and 2 bases from J; junction bases left unmatched: 7. Germline CDR1 SGHRS, CDR2 YFSETQ. Here the CDR3 reads CASSPRTSGVAYEQYF. In DNA form, the CDR3 reads TGCGCCAGCAGCCCTCGGACTAGCGGGGTCGCCTACGAGCAGTACTTC.

The gene calls are TRBV7-8 and TRBJ1-5, with a possible D match to TRBD1 (6 bases). The CDR3 length is 13 residues. Germline values: CDR1 SGHVS, CDR2 FQNEAQ. V lost 3 bases and J lost 7, with 10 bases in between. The CDR3 reads CASSFRGPQPQHF. For the CDR3, the DNA is TGTGCCAGCAGCTTCAGGGGCCCCCAGCCCCAGCATTTT.

The gene calls are TRBV4-3 and TRBJ2-4; no clear D gene. Deletions cut 0 bases from V and 0 bases from J, with 9 bases between. The CDR3 has 16 residues. CDR1 is LGHNA and CDR2 is YSLEER in the germline V gene. CDR3 sequence: CASSQEVPLAKNIQYF. CDR3 DNA: TGCGCCAGCAGCCAAGAGGTACCCCTAGCCAAAAACATTCAGTACTTC.

The V gene is TRBV7-9, the J gene TRBJ2-2; TRBD2 matches at 7 bases. The CDR3 runs 16 residues. V lost 4 bases to trimming and J lost 2 bases; unmatched junction nucleotides: 7. Germline-derived CDR1 and CDR2 are SEHNR and FQNEAQ (reference sequence). The CDR3 coding sequence is TGTGCCAGCAGCTCCTCACTAGCGACAAACACCGGGGAGCTGTTTTTT. This sequence encodes CASSSSLATNTGELFF.

V and J are TRBV11-2 and TRBJ2-7, with TRBD2 matching 7 bases. The V gene's germline CDR1 is SGHAT and CDR2 FQNNGV. V shed 0 bases and J 3 bases; nucleotides not matched to a gene: 2. The CDR3 extends over 14 amino acids. CDR3 bases: TGTGCCAGCAGCTTAGAAGGGGAGGGCTACGAGCAGTACTTC. This codes for CASSLEGEGYEQYF.

The chain joins TRBV21-1 to TRBJ1-1; the table's D gene call, TRBD1, was not cross checked with the DNA. TRBV21-1 is labeled a pseudogene. The CDR3 consists of 15 residues. In DNA, the CDR3 is TGTGCCAGCAGCAAAGAACAGGGCTTGAACACTGAAGCTTTCTTT. Protein: CASSKEQGLNTEAFF.

A few counts support this clone. The chain couples TRBV5-1 to TRBJ2-1; 10 positions agree with TRBD2. V shed 1 base, J shed 5 bases, and the junction held 9 bases outside the gene matches. The CDR3 length is 17 residues. The germline V gene has CDR1 SGHRS and CDR2 YFSETQ. CDR3 region: CASSLQASGGNHNEQFF. DNA of the CDR3: TGCGCCAGCAGCTTGCAGGCTAGCGGGGGCAATCACAATGAGCAGTTCTTC.

The chain is built from TRBV6-1 and TRBJ1-2; TRBD1 agrees at 7 bases. The CDR3 has 13 amino acids. With 6 bases clipped from V and 8 bases from J, the junction kept 9 bases outside the gene matches. Germline loops: CDR1 MNHNS, CDR2 SASEGT. The DNA of the CDR3 is TGTGCCAGCAGGCTGACAGGGATTGACGGCTACACCTTC. Its protein product is CASRLTGIDGYTF.

V is TRBV27 and J is TRBJ2-3; TRBD2 aligns across 11 bases. CDR3 length: 15 amino acids. Germline V CDR1 and CDR2: MNHEY, SMNVEV (reference sequence). Trimming at V came to 5 bases and at J to 4 bases, leaving 5 bases not matched to a gene. The CDR3 DNA follows: TGTGCCAGCAGTGTACGTAGCGGGGGGGCAGATACGCAGTATTTT. Translating it yields CASSVRSGGADTQYF.

The chain carries TRBV5-6 and TRBJ2-3; D is perhaps TRBD2 (6 bases). V was clipped by 0 bases and J by 4 bases, with 12 bases between them. Per the germline V gene, CDR1 is SGHDT and CDR2 is YYEEEE. This CDR3 is 15 amino acids long. The CDR3 loop is CASSLVGLAADTQYF. The DNA for the CDR3 is TGTGCCAGCAGCTTGGTGGGACTTGCCGCAGATACGCAGTATTTT.

This chain links TRBV5-1 with TRBJ2-7, with D possibly matching TRBD2 (7 bases). The V gene's germline CDR1 is SGHRS and CDR2 YFSETQ. V lost 0 bases, J lost 5 bases, and 18 bases lay in between. The CDR3 is made up of 16 amino acids. The CDR3 region has the DNA TGCGCCAGCAGCTTGGCCTCGGGGGGCAAGCTTCACGAGCAGTACTTC. As protein: CASSLASGGKLHEQYF.

This sequence joins TRBV19 and TRBJ2-5; 13 positions match TRBD2. Germline V gives CDR1 LNHDA, CDR2 SQIVND (reference sequence). CDR3 size: 17 residues. The V and J ends lost 2 bases and 5 bases, in that order; junction bases with no gene match: 8. CDR3 residues: CASSILTSGGFTETQYF. The CDR3 DNA is TGTGCCAGTAGTATATTGACTAGCGGGGGGTTCACGGAGACCCAGTACTTC. The entire variable domain, with the rest obtained from reference TRBV19 and TRBJ2-5, is as follows: DGGITQSPKYLFRKEGQNVTLSCEQNLNHDAMYWYRQDPGQGLRLIYYSQIVNDFQKGDIAEGYSVSREKKESFPLTVTSAQKNPTAFYLCASSILTSGGFTETQYFGPGTRLLVL.

The CDR3 loop is CASSEGGNQPQHF. In DNA, the CDR3 is TGTGCCAGCAGCGAGGGGGGCAATCAGCCCCAGCATTTT. The chain combines TRBV9 with TRBJ1-5; the D gene is possibly TRBD1 (6 bases). The CDR3 length is 13 residues. V lost 3 bases and J 2 bases, leaving 6 bases between the germline ends. CDR1 SGDLS and CDR2 YYNGEE come from the germline V gene.

The chain is built from TRBV9 and TRBJ2-1; 8 positions agree with TRBD2. The CDR3 totals 15 residues. The V gene's germline CDR1 is SGDLS and CDR2 YYNGEE. V gave up 1 base and J gave up 5 bases; unmatched junction bases: 5. The CDR3 coding sequence is TGTGCCAGCAGCGTAACGGCGGGGGGCCACAATGAGCAGTTCTTC. Its translation: CASSVTAGGHNEQFF.

The chain couples TRBV4-3 to TRBJ1-1; perhaps TRBD1 as D (5 bases). The CDR3 length is 13 residues. Germline assignment: CDR1 LGHNA and CDR2 YSLEER. Trimming shortened V by 1 base and J by 5 bases, and 8 bases separated the two germline ends. CDR3 DNA sequence: TGCGCCAGCAGCCAAGGGGAGGGGACTGAAGCTTTCTTT. Translation: CASSQGEGTEAFF.

Remarks on this clone: At one boundary the junction diverges from the germline segment, which might be a read error. The chain joins TRBV7-7 to TRBJ1-5; perhaps TRBD1 as D (6 bases). The CDR3 is 17 residues long. CDR1 and CDR2 from the germline V gene are SSHAT and FNYEAQ (reference sequence). DNA of the CDR3: TGTGCTAGCAGCTTAGTTCGGGGGGCCTCACCCCCGCAGCCCCAGCATTTT. It translates to CASSLVRGASPPQPQHF.

The chain recombines TRBV15 with TRBJ1-1, with D perhaps matching TRBD1 (6 bases). The CDR3 length is 17 residues. V shed 2 bases and J shed 3 bases, with 19 bases lying between them. Germline-derived CDR1 and CDR2 are LNHNV and YYDKDF (reference sequence). The CDR3 here is CATSRHPGGRADTEAFF. The DNA for the CDR3 is TGTGCCACCAGCAGACATCCGGGGGGCAGGGCGGACACTGAAGCTTTCTTT. Looking up the rest from reference TRBV15 and TRBJ1-1 gives the full variable domain: DAMVIQNPRYQVTQFGKPVTLSCSQTLNHNVMYWYQQKSSQAPKLLFHYYDKDFNNEADTPDNFQSRRPNTSFCFLDIRSPGLGDTAMYLCATSRHPGGRADTEAFFGQGTRLTVV.

The V call is TRBV1, the J call TRBJ2-2; the DNA was not used to check the table's D call, TRBD2. TRBV1 is recorded as a pseudogene. The CDR3 runs to 16 residues. DNA for the CDR3: TGCACCAGCAGCCTTCGGGACTACCCGAACACCGGGGAGCTGTTTTTT. It specifies CTSSLRDYPNTGELFF.

The chain couples TRBV7-8 to TRBJ2-7; 8 positions agree with TRBD2. Germline V lookup: CDR1 SGHVS, CDR2 FQNEAQ. With 3 bases clipped from V and 1 base from J, the junction kept 2 bases outside the gene matches. This CDR3 has 14 amino acids. CDR3 amino acids: CASSFLAGSYEQYF. The CDR3, as DNA: TGTGCCAGCAGCTTTCTAGCGGGTTCCTACGAGCAGTACTTC.

V and J are TRBV7-2 and TRBJ2-5; the D gene is possibly TRBD1 (6 bases). Germline V gene data show CDR1 as SGHTA and CDR2 as FQGNSA. This CDR3 contains 18 residues. V was shortened by 1 base and J by 1 base, with 19 bases between the two germline ends. In DNA, the CDR3 is TGTGCCAGCAGCTTAGACCCCCACAGGGCCCCCAGCCAAGAGACCCAGTACTTC. Protein product: CASSLDPHRAPSQETQYF.

V is TRBV7-9 and J is TRBJ2-5; 7 bases are shared with TRBD1. The CDR3 is 14 amino acids. V was pared by 4 bases and J by 4 bases, with 6 bases of the junction left unmatched. Germline assignment: CDR1 SEHNR and CDR2 FQNEAQ (reference sequence). The CDR3 loop reads CASSSRDRRETQYF. The CDR3 DNA reads TGTGCCAGCAGCTCCCGGGACAGAAGAGAGACCCAGTACTTC.

The chain is built from TRBV4-2 and TRBJ1-2; TRBD1 agrees at 7 bases. CDR1 and CDR2 from the germline V gene are LGHNA and YNFKEQ. CDR3 length: 15 amino acids. Trimming removed 0 bases from V and 6 bases from J; junction bases left unmatched: 7. CDR3 loop: CASSQDPDRVHGYTF. Written as DNA, the CDR3 is TGTGCCAGCAGCCAAGATCCTGACAGGGTTCATGGCTACACCTTC.